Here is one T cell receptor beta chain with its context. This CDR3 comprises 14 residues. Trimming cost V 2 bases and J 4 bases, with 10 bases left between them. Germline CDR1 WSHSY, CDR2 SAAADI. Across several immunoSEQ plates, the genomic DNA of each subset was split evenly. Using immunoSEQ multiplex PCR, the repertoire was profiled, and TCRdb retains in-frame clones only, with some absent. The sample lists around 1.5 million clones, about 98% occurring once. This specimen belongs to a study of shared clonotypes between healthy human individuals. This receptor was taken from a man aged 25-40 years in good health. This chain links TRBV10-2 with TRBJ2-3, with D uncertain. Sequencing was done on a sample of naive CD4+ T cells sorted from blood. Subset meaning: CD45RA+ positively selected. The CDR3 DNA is TGCGCCAGCAGTGAGCCGCAGAGTCCAGATACGCAGTATTTT. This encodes CASSEPQSPDTQYF.